This TCR beta chain emerged from a study of cytomegalovirus exposure and HLA in healthy donors. At the level of the study: Tens of millions of unique TCRs from HLA-typed donors were held in an early data release.

Those who donated were healthy bone marrow donors. Trimming cost V 3 bases and J 4 bases, with 14 bases left between them. The CDR3 has 15 residues. CDR1 and CDR2 from the germline V gene are SGDLS and YYNGEE. A multiplex PCR was run with 60 Vbeta primers and 13 Jbeta primers. The data were produced by immunoSEQ multiplex PCR, yet TCRdb's version contains in-frame clones alone and is incomplete. Of around 150,000 clones listed, 76% were seen once; the top ten hold roughly 1.4%. The receptor was derived from a man between 60 and 75 years old in good health and CMV-seronegative. Material for sequencing was PBMCs. The chain is built from TRBV9 and TRBJ2-1, with D hard to call. CDR3 nucleotides: TGTGCCAGCAGCGAGAGGCGGTCCGCGTACAATGAGCAGTTCTTC. As protein: CASSERRSAYNEQFF.